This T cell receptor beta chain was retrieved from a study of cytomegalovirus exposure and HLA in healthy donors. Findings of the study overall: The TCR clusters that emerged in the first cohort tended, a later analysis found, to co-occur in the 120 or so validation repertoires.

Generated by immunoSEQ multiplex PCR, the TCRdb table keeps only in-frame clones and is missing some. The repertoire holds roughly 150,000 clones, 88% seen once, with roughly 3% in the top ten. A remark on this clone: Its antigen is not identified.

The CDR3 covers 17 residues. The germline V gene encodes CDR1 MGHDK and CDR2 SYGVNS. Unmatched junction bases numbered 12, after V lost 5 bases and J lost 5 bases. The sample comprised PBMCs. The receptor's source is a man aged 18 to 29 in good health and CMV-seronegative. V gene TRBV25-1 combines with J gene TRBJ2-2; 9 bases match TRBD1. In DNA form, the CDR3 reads TGTGCCAGCAGTTCATCGCCGGGACAGGGTGGTACCGGGGAGCTGTTTTTT. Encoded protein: CASSSSPGQGGTGELFF.